Below are 26 T cell receptor beta chains sequenced from a single sample in a study of shared clonotypes between healthy human individuals. Here immunoSEQ multiplex PCR was the method, and the copy in TCRdb shows in-frame clones only, minus some. The sample has 2 million to 3 million clones; over 85% are singletons. The specimen sequenced was naive CD4+ T cells from PBMCs. Subset in this sample: CD45RA+ positively selected. The receptors here all came from a man aged 18 to 29 in good health. Some clones in this sample may be carry-over from other donors' samples.

The chain couples TRBV4-1 to TRBJ2-3; TRBD2 matches at 10 bases. V dropped 4 bases and J dropped 1; count of bases not matched to a gene: 8. CDR3 length: 17 amino acids. Germline values: CDR1 MGHRA, CDR2 YSYEKL. CDR3 coding DNA: TGCGCCAGCAGCCTATTACCCGGGACTAGCGGCACAGATACGCAGTATTTT. Protein sequence: CASSLLPGTSGTDTQYF.

V is TRBV11-2 and J is TRBJ2-3; D unresolved. The V end was cut by 1 base, the J end by 4 bases, with 12 bases between. Per the germline V gene, CDR1 is SGHAT and CDR2 is FQNNGV. The CDR3 is 15 amino acids. CDR3 bases: TGTGCCAGCAGCTTAGGGAACACGGGCGCAGATACGCAGTATTTT. Its translation: CASSLGNTGADTQYF.

The rearrangement uses TRBV25-1 and TRBJ2-2; TRBD1 aligns across 10 bases. CDR3 length: 16 amino acids. CDR1 is MGHDK and CDR2 is SYGVNS in the germline V gene. With 4 bases clipped from V and 5 bases from J, the junction kept 7 bases outside the gene matches. CDR3 in amino acids: CASSGAGTGATGELFF. DNA for the CDR3: TGTGCCAGCAGTGGAGCCGGGACAGGGGCTACCGGGGAGCTGTTTTTT.

This chain uses TRBV28 with TRBJ2-5, with 15 bases aligning to TRBD2. The V segment lost 5 bases and the J segment 4 bases; nucleotides outside the gene matches: 5. Germline V CDR1 and CDR2: MDHEN, SYDVKM. The CDR3 loop spans 16 amino acids. CDR3 amino acids: CASSGRTSGRGETQYF. The CDR3 bases are TGTGCCAGCAGTGGACGGACTAGCGGGAGGGGAGAGACCCAGTACTTC. Complete variable domain (other parts from reference TRBV28 and TRBJ2-5): DVKVTQSSRYLVKRTGEKVFLECVQDMDHENMFWYRQDPGLGLRLIYFSYDVKMKEKGDIPEGYSVSREKKERFSLILESASTNQTSMYLCASSGRTSGRGETQYFGPGTRLLVL.

This chain uses TRBV7-3 with TRBJ2-1; tentatively, D is TRBD2 (6 bases). V was pared by 5 bases and J by 2 bases, with 10 bases between. CDR1 is SGHTA, CDR2 FQGTGA, per germline. CDR3 length equals 14 residues. The CDR3 region has the DNA TGTGCCAGCAGCGGCGGGACGGCCTACAATGAGCAGTTCTTC. This codes for CASSGGTAYNEQFF.

This clone was counted a single time. The genes are TRBV5-6 and TRBJ2-5, with 7 positions matching TRBD1. Germline trimming cut 4 bases from V and 5 bases from J; bases unmatched to any gene: 11. Germline V gene data show CDR1 as SGHDT and CDR2 as YYEEEE. There are 15 residues in the CDR3. CDR3: CASSRTKTGMETQYF. CDR3 bases: TGTGCCAGCAGCCGAACCAAGACAGGGATGGAGACCCAGTACTTC.

The chain uses TRBV27 and TRBJ2-7, with a possible D match to TRBD1 (6 bases). Trimming removed 4 bases at V and 4 bases at J, with 14 bases between. The V gene's germline CDR1 is MNHEY and CDR2 SMNVEV (reference sequence). CDR3 size: 14 residues. The DNA for the CDR3 is TGTGCCAGCAGTTCCCTCAGCAGGGGTTACGAGCAGTACTTC. Translated, it gives CASSSLSRGYEQYF.

The rearrangement uses TRBV18 and TRBJ2-7; a possible D gene is TRBD1 (5 bases). The V and J ends lost 3 bases and 0 bases respectively, with 15 bases between them. The CDR3 runs to 16 residues. Germline CDR1 reads KGHSH; CDR2 reads LQKENI. For the CDR3, the DNA is TGTGCCAGCTCACCGCAGCCGACAGATAACTCCTACGAGCAGTACTTC. This encodes CASSPQPTDNSYEQYF.

This chain links TRBV9 with TRBJ2-1; TRBD2 matches at 8 bases. Germline V gene sequence: CDR1 SGDLS, CDR2 YYNGEE. Unmatched junction bases numbered 14, after V lost 9 bases and J lost 9 bases. The CDR3 runs 14 residues. The CDR3 DNA follows: TGTGCCACTGGGCGGGAGGCGATCGGGACTGAGCAGTTCTTC. Translating gives CATGREAIGTEQFF.

The CDR3 DNA sequence: TGCGCCAGCTCGGCAGGCCTCTACGAGCAGTACTTC. Residues: CASSAGLYEQYF. The chain combines TRBV10-2 with TRBJ2-7; D gene ambiguous. There are 12 residues in the CDR3. Germline lookup yields CDR1 WSHSY and CDR2 SAAADI. The V and J ends lost 8 bases and 3 bases respectively, with 11 bases between them.

This chain links TRBV10-1 with TRBJ2-1; D is perhaps TRBD1 or TRBD2 (5 bases each). The CDR3 totals 16 residues. Germline V gene data show CDR1 as WNHNN and CDR2 as SYGVQD (reference sequence). V dropped 0 bases and J dropped 6 bases, with 15 bases sitting between them. As DNA, the CDR3 is TGCGCCAGCAGTGAGTCGAGGGGCTACCAGGGCAATGAGCAGTTCTTC. It specifies CASSESRGYQGNEQFF.

The chain recombines TRBV5-6 with TRBJ2-2, with TRBD2 identical over 8 bases. After removal of 2 bases from V and 4 bases from J, the junction contained 13 bases not matched to a gene. Germline lookup yields CDR1 SGHDT and CDR2 YYEEEE. The CDR3 length is 18 residues. CDR3 DNA sequence: TGTGCCAGCAGCTTCTTTGGGCCCCCGGGAGGGGGCACCGGGGAGCTGTTTTTT. Amino acid sequence: CASSFFGPPGGGTGELFF.

This clone was seen a few times. The chain joins TRBV5-1 to TRBJ1-1; no clear D gene. Trimming removed 0 bases from V and 4 bases from J, with 7 bases in between. The CDR3 has 13 amino acids. Germline V lookup: CDR1 SGHRS, CDR2 YFSETQ. The CDR3 spells CASSLATATEAFF. The CDR3 DNA sequence: TGCGCCAGCAGCTTGGCGACTGCCACTGAAGCTTTCTTT.

The gene calls are TRBV7-3 and TRBJ2-2; 8 bases align to TRBD2. Trimming at V came to 5 bases and at J to 2 bases, leaving 13 bases not matched to a gene. The CDR3 is made up of 18 amino acids. In germline, CDR1 is SGHTA, CDR2 FQGTGA. The CDR3 sequence is CASSVLPAGGFNTGELFF. CDR3 sequence (DNA): TGTGCCAGCAGCGTTCTCCCGGCGGGAGGCTTTAACACCGGGGAGCTGTTTTTT. The entire variable domain, with the rest obtained from reference TRBV7-3 and TRBJ2-2, is as follows: GAGVSQTPSNKVTEKGKYVELRCDPISGHTALYWYRQSLGQGPEFLIYFQGTGAADDSGLPNDRFFAVRPEGSVSTLKIQRTERGDSAVYLCASSVLPAGGFNTGELFFGEGSRLTVL.

The chain joins TRBV19 to TRBJ2-7, with 15 bases that match TRBD2. From germline, CDR1 is LNHDA and CDR2 SQIVND (reference sequence). After removal of 6 bases from V and 2 bases from J, the junction contained 5 bases not matched to a gene. The CDR3 spans 16 residues. The CDR3, as DNA: TGTGCCAGTAGAGGGGGACTAGCGGGAGGCACCTACGAGCAGTACTTC. This gives the protein CASRGGLAGGTYEQYF.

The chain links TRBV10-3 to TRBJ2-7, with 10 nucleotides matching TRBD2. CDR1 and CDR2 from the germline V gene are ENHRY and SYGVKD. This CDR3 is 15 amino acids long. V shed 9 bases and J 4 bases; nucleotides not matched to a gene: 12. CDR3 in amino acids: CAIGVASGRLYEQYF. DNA for the CDR3: TGTGCCATTGGCGTGGCTAGCGGGAGACTGTACGAGCAGTACTTC.

The rearrangement links TRBV7-9 to TRBJ2-3; 7 bases line up with TRBD1. The CDR3 has 17 residues. V lost 5 bases, J lost 4 bases, and 15 bases stayed unmatched. In germline, CDR1 is SEHNR, CDR2 FQNEAQ (reference sequence). CDR3 region: CASSPQPRQGIPDTQYF. The CDR3 DNA reads TGTGCCAGCAGCCCCCAGCCACGACAGGGAATCCCAGATACGCAGTATTTT.

The chain joins TRBV7-2 to TRBJ2-1; D may match TRBD1 or TRBD2 (7 bases each). Trimming left V 1 base short and J 7 bases short, with 17 bases between. The germline CDR1 and CDR2 sequences are SGHTA and FQGNSA. This CDR3 has 16 residues. The CDR3 is CASSLGLARGGNEQFF. The CDR3 DNA is TGTGCCAGCAGCTTAGGTTTAGCCAGGGGGGGAAATGAGCAGTTCTTC. Full variable domain (outside the CDR3, taken from reference TRBV7-2 and TRBJ2-1): GAGVSQSPSNKVTEKGKDVELRCDPISGHTALYWYRQSLGQGLEFLIYFQGNSAPDKSGLPSDRFSAERTGGSVSTLTIQRTQQEDSAVYLCASSLGLARGGNEQFFGPGTRLTVL.

This chain uses TRBV29-1 with TRBJ2-7; the match to TRBD2 covers 11 bases. V dropped 6 bases and J dropped 6; count of bases not matched to a gene: 10. The CDR3 consists of 14 residues. In germline, CDR1 is SQVTM, CDR2 ANQGSEA. The CDR3 reads CSVRLAGLPREQYF. The CDR3 DNA reads as TGCAGCGTCCGACTAGCGGGATTACCTCGCGAGCAGTACTTC.

The rearrangement joins TRBV19 to TRBJ1-1; 7 bases are a match to TRBD1. CDR3 length equals 15 residues. From germline, CDR1 is LNHDA and CDR2 SQIVND (reference sequence). V was clipped by 4 bases and J by 0 bases; unmatched bases: 5. CDR3 bases: TGTGCCAGTAGTAAAACAGGGGCTCTGAACACTGAAGCTTTCTTT. Residues: CASSKTGALNTEAFF.

The rearrangement links TRBV5-6 to TRBJ2-6; D unclear. The CDR3 contains 14 residues. Germline CDR1 is SGHDT and CDR2 is YYEEEE. V gave up 1 base and J gave up 0 bases, with 2 bases separating them. The CDR3 DNA reads as TGTGCCAGCAGCTTGCTCTCTGGGGCCAACGTCCTGACTTTC. Its protein is CASSLLSGANVLTF.

V gene TRBV28 combines with J gene TRBJ1-5; 10 bases align to TRBD1. CDR1 is MDHEN, CDR2 SYDVKM, per germline. The J segment lost 6 bases and the V segment lost 6 bases, leaving 8 bases of the junction unmatched. The CDR3 totals 15 residues. CDR3 sequence (DNA): TGTGCCAGCAGCCCCGGGACAGGGGTGGGTCAGCCCCAGCATTTT. Its translation is CASSPGTGVGQPQHF. Full variable domain (remainder filled in from reference TRBV28 and TRBJ1-5): DVKVTQSSRYLVKRTGEKVFLECVQDMDHENMFWYRQDPGLGLRLIYFSYDVKMKEKGDIPEGYSVSREKKERFSLILESASTNQTSMYLCASSPGTGVGQPQHFGDGTRLSIL.

The chain links TRBV6-5 to TRBJ1-2, with 11 bases fitting TRBD1. This CDR3 has 16 amino acids. Germline CDR1 is MNHEY and CDR2 is SVGAGI. V was pared by 0 bases and J by 7 bases, with 7 bases of the junction left unmatched. CDR3 sequence: CASSYSSGQGGSGYTF. The CDR3 DNA follows: TGTGCCAGCAGTTACTCGTCGGGACAGGGGGGTTCTGGCTACACCTTC.

The rearrangement uses TRBV25-1 and TRBJ1-6; D remains ambiguous. V lost 3 bases and J lost 1, with 7 bases in between. Germline CDR1 MGHDK, CDR2 SYGVNS. The CDR3 has 15 residues. CDR3 nucleotides: TGTGCCAGCAGTGAGTCTGTTTCCTATAATTCACCCCTCCACTTT. As protein: CASSESVSYNSPLHF.

This clone was counted once. The J gene is TRBJ2-1, the V gene TRBV7-2; D possibly corresponds to TRBD2 (6 bases). Trimming cost V 4 bases and J 10 bases, with 17 bases left between them. This CDR3 is 14 amino acids long. Germline loops: CDR1 SGHTA, CDR2 FQGNSA. DNA for the CDR3: TGTGCCAGCAGCTCATGGAGGGCCTCCCAAGAGCAGTTCTTC. It yields the protein CASSSWRASQEQFF.

The gene calls are TRBV7-3 and TRBJ2-5; 7 bases map to TRBD2. This CDR3 region has 15 residues. Trimming at V came to 0 bases and at J to 5 bases, leaving 6 bases not matched to a gene. CDR1 is SGHTA, CDR2 FQGTGA, per germline. The CDR3 bases are TGTGCCAGCAGCTTAACGAGGGACTACAGGGAGACCCAGTACTTC. This translates into CASSLTRDYRETQYF. Combining the CDR3 with reference TRBV7-3 and TRBJ2-5 gives the whole variable domain GAGVSQTPSNKVTEKGKYVELRCDPISGHTALYWYRQSLGQGPEFLIYFQGTGAADDSGLPNDRFFAVRPEGSVSTLKIQRTERGDSAVYLCASSLTRDYRETQYFGPGTRLLVL.